Listed below are T cell receptor beta chains from one sample, sequenced in a study of blood T cell repertoires in COVID-19. Assay used: immunoSEQ multiplex PCR; TCRdb lists only in-frame clones, some missing. The sample shows over 350,000 clones, roughly 89% of them seen only once. The sample consisted of peripheral blood. The source of these receptors is a woman in her 30s with active or convalescent COVID-19. The CDR3 runs from the conserved cysteine through the conserved F or W. A D gene is named only where the DNA matches it firmly. Some rows mark clone size as missing; the rest say once, few, many or name a class of expanded clone.

clone size,J gene,V gene,D gene,CDR3 protein,CDR3 DNA
NA,TRBJ1-1,TRBV3-1/TRBV3-2,NA,CASSSQGQMNTEAFF,TGTGCCAGCAGCTCACAAGGACAGATGAACACTGAAGCTTTCTTT
NA,TRBJ1-2,TRBV29-1,NA,CSVEDGAPVCAF,TGCAGCGTTGAAGATGGAGCCCCTGTTTGCGCCTTC
few,TRBJ2-2,TRBV19,NA,CASSRSGLPEGAGELFF,TGTGCCAGTAGTCGCTCCGGACTTCCTGAGGGGGCCGGGGAGCTGTTTTTT
NA,TRBJ2-7,TRBV7-2,NA,CASSLSGGGRQQYF,TGTGCCAGCAGCTTGTCTGGCGGGGGCCGACAGCAGTACTTC
once,TRBJ2-7,TRBV7-8,NA,CASSLEADLSYEQYF,TGTGCCAGCAGCTTAGAAGCGGACCTCTCCTACGAGCAGTACTTC
NA,TRBJ2-2,TRBV15,NA,CATSRGGGDTGELFF,TGTGCCACCAGCAGAGGAGGGGGGGACACCGGGGAGCTGTTTTTT
NA,TRBJ1-2,TRBV27,NA,CASSLSSVYGYTF,TGTGCCAGCAGTTTATCGTCAGTTTATGGCTACACCTTC
NA,TRBJ2-5,TRBV30,TRBD2,CAVTAGGGGPGTQYF,TGTGCCGTCACCGCCGGGGGGGGCGGCCCGGGAACCCAGTACTTC
NA,TRBJ2-3,TRBV18,NA,CASSPSLQGLGESDTQYF,TGTGCCAGCTCACCATCACTTCAGGGGCTCGGTGAATCAGATACGCAGTATTTT
NA,TRBJ2-3,TRBV5-1,TRBD1,CASSLGQGLDTQYF,TGCGCCAGCAGCTTGGGACAGGGGTTAGATACGCAGTATTTT
NA,TRBJ1-2,TRBV7-2,NA,CASSPRGGLYGYTF,TGTGCCAGCAGCCCGAGGGGGGGCCTCTATGGCTACACCTTC
NA,TRBJ2-7,TRBV5-5,NA,CASSLASGSEQYF,TGTGCCAGCAGCTTGGCATCGGGGTCCGAGCAGTACTTC
NA,TRBJ1-1,TRBV12-3/TRBV12-4,TRBD1,CASSTGQGRTAFF,TGTGCCAGCAGTACTGGACAGGGTAGGACGGCTTTCTTT
NA,TRBJ1-1,TRBV10-3,TRBD1,CAISEPRDRRTEAFF,TGTGCCATCAGTGAGCCTCGGGACAGGAGGACTGAAGCTTTCTTT
NA,TRBJ1-6,TRBV5-4,TRBD1,CASRGTGYDSPLHF,TGTGCCAGCAGGGGGACAGGGTATGATTCACCCCTCCACTTT
NA,TRBJ2-5,TRBV20-1,NA,CSASEGGMKTQYF,TGCAGTGCTAGTGAGGGCGGGATGAAGACCCAGTACTTC
few,TRBJ2-7,TRBV13,TRBD2,CASSTLVSGGSYEQYF,TGTGCCAGCAGCACCCTGGTAAGCGGGGGGAGCTACGAGCAGTACTTC
NA,TRBJ1-4,TRBV12-3/TRBV12-4,TRBD1,CASSSLTGEKLFF,TGTGCCAGCAGTAGTTTGACAGGGGAAAAACTGTTTTTT
NA,TRBJ2-1,TRBV11-2,NA,CASSLRFGGQPQYNEQFF,TGTGCCAGCAGCTTAAGATTCGGTGGACAGCCCCAATACAATGAGCAGTTCTTC
NA,TRBJ2-3,TRBV7-9,TRBD1,CASSAGTGVTDTQYF,TGTGCCAGCAGCGCCGGGACAGGGGTGACAGATACGCAGTATTTT
NA,TRBJ1-2,TRBV5-1,NA,CASSSDILYGYTF,TGCGCCAGCAGCTCGGACATCCTGTATGGCTACACCTTC
NA,TRBJ1-5,TRBV3-1/TRBV3-2,TRBD1,CASSQKRPGQGFNQPQHF,TGTGCCAGCAGCCAAAAGCGTCCGGGACAGGGGTTCAATCAGCCCCAGCATTTT
once,TRBJ1-5,TRBV7-8,NA,CASSLSSGQGGQPQHF,TGTGCCAGCAGCTTATCCTCCGGGCAGGGTGGACAGCCCCAGCATTTT
NA,TRBJ1-1,TRBV10-2,NA,CASSEAGTEAFF,TGCGCCAGCAGTGAGGCCGGGACTGAAGCTTTCTTT
NA,TRBJ1-2,TRBV9,TRBD1,CASSLRTGQGNYGYTF,TGTGCCAGCAGCCTCCGGACGGGACAGGGCAACTATGGCTACACCTTC
NA,TRBJ2-3,TRBV29-1,TRBD2,CSVGGTSGRTDTQYF,TGCAGCGTTGGAGGGACTAGCGGGAGAACAGATACGCAGTATTTT
NA,TRBJ2-7,TRBV15,TRBD1,CATSSRQGASDEQYF,TGTGCCACCAGCAGCAGACAGGGGGCATCCGACGAGCAGTACTTC
once,TRBJ1-1,TRBV19,NA,CASSPRGENTEAFF,TGTGCCAGTAGTCCCCGGGGAGAGAACACTGAAGCTTTCTTT
NA,TRBJ1-2,TRBV13,TRBD1,CASSSGQGGYGYTF,TGTGCCAGCAGCTCGGGACAGGGAGGGTATGGCTACACCTTC
NA,TRBJ2-2,TRBV27,NA,CASSLRGTISTGELFF,TGTGCCAGCAGTTTAAGGGGGACAATCTCCACCGGGGAGCTGTTTTTT
NA,TRBJ1-6,TRBV6-1,TRBD1,CASSEDRGRNSPLHF,TGTGCCAGCAGTGAAGACAGGGGAAGGAATTCACCCCTCCACTTT
NA,TRBJ2-5,TRBV5-1,NA,CASSKGLEETQYF,TGCGCCAGCAGTAAAGGACTGGAAGAGACCCAGTACTTC
NA,TRBJ2-1,TRBV27,TRBD2,CASSPPSGGAWEQFF,TGTGCCAGCAGTCCCCCTAGCGGGGGGGCGTGGGAGCAGTTCTTC
few,TRBJ1-5,TRBV7-2,NA,CASSQTTGTSNQPQHF,TGTGCCAGCAGCCAAACAACAGGGACAAGCAATCAGCCCCAGCATTTT
once,TRBJ2-3,TRBV5-6,NA,CASSSPSTDTQYF,TGTGCCAGCAGCTCCCCTAGCACAGATACGCAGTATTTT
NA,TRBJ2-5,TRBV23-1,TRBD2,CASSQPSSRLAGELGETQYF,TGCGCCAGCAGTCAACCTTCAAGCCGGCTAGCGGGAGAGTTAGGGGAGACCCAGTACTTC
NA,TRBJ2-1,TRBV2,TRBD2,CASETSGGNPYNEQFF,TGTGCCAGCGAGACTAGCGGGGGAAATCCCTACAATGAGCAGTTCTTC
NA,TRBJ1-4,TRBV5-1,NA,CASSHSGTHQKLFF,TGCGCCAGCAGTCACTCCGGGACACACCAAAAACTGTTTTTT
NA,TRBJ1-6,TRBV7-9,TRBD1,CASSSGQANSPLHF,TGTGCCAGCAGCTCGGGACAGGCTAATTCACCCCTCCACTTT
NA,TRBJ1-5,TRBV7-9,TRBD1,CASSLLGQGEPQHF,TGTGCCAGCAGCTTATTAGGACAGGGTGAACCCCAGCATTTT
few,TRBJ2-7,TRBV10-1,TRBD2,CASSMAGGIYEQYF,TGCGCCAGCAGTATGGCGGGGGGCATCTACGAGCAGTACTTC
NA,TRBJ1-1,TRBV10-3,TRBD1,CAISRTGLLNTEAFF,TGTGCCATCAGCCGGACAGGGCTCCTGAACACTGAAGCTTTCTTT
NA,TRBJ2-7,TRBV3-1/TRBV3-2,TRBD2,CASSQELGLAGDYEQYF,TGTGCCAGCAGCCAAGAATTAGGCCTAGCGGGTGACTACGAGCAGTACTTC
once,TRBJ1-2,TRBV12-3/TRBV12-4,NA,CASSLPGGYGYTF,TGTGCCAGCAGTTTACCGGGGGGCTATGGCTACACCTTC
NA,TRBJ1-2,TRBV12-3/TRBV12-4,NA,CASSFPVLF,TGTGCCAGCAGTTTCCCGGTCCTCTTC
many,TRBJ2-5,TRBV12-3/TRBV12-4,NA,CASTLTGQTQYF,TGTGCCAGCACCCTAACCGGTCAGACCCAGTACTTC
few,TRBJ1-2,TRBV3-1/TRBV3-2,NA,CASSQDWGGGLYGYTF,TGTGCCAGCAGCCAAGATTGGGGGGGAGGATTATATGGCTACACCTTC
NA,TRBJ2-2,TRBV29-1,NA,CSVVPALFPGELFF,TGCAGCGTAGTTCCCGCCCTATTCCCCGGGGAGCTGTTTTTT
NA,TRBJ1-3,TRBV19,NA,CASSIPDSPGNTIYF,TGTGCCAGTAGTATACCGGACAGCCCTGGAAACACCATATATTTT
NA,TRBJ2-5,TRBV5-1,NA,CASSLHRQETQYF,TGCGCCAGCAGCTTGCACAGGCAAGAGACCCAGTACTTC
NA,TRBJ1-1,TRBV12-3/TRBV12-4,NA,CASSKAGNTEAFF,TGTGCCAGCTCTAAGGCGGGGAACACTGAAGCTTTCTTT
NA,TRBJ2-1,TRBV6-1,NA,CASSEFFTGANYNEQFF,TGTGCCAGCAGTGAATTCTTCACGGGAGCGAACTACAATGAGCAGTTCTTC
NA,TRBJ1-2,TRBV12-3/TRBV12-4,NA,CASSPGREGYTF,TGTGCCAGCAGCCCAGGCCGGGAGGGCTACACCTTC
NA,TRBJ2-5,TRBV5-4,TRBD2,CASSLPKLGGGQETQYF,TGTGCCAGCAGCCTCCCCAAGCTCGGGGGGGGGCAAGAGACCCAGTACTTC
NA,TRBJ2-1,TRBV10-3,NA,CAISERSGIYNEQFF,TGTGCCATCAGTGAGAGGTCAGGGATCTACAATGAGCAGTTCTTC